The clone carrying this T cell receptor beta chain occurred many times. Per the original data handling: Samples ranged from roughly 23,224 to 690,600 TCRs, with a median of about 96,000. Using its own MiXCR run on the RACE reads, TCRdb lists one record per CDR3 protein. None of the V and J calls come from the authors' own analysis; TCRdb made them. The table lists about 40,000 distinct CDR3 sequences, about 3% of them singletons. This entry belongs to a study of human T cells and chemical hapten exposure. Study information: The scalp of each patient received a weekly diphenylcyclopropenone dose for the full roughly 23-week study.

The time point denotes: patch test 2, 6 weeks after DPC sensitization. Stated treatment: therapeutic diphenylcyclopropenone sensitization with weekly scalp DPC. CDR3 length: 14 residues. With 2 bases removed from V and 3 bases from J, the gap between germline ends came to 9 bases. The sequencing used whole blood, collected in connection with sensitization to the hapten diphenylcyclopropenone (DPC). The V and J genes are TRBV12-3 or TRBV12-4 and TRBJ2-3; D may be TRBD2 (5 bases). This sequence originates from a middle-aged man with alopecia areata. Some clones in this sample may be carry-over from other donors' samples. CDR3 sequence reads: CASSLLASTDTQYF. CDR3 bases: TGTGCCAGCAGTTTACTAGCATCGACAGATACGCAGTATTTT.